The rows below give T cell receptor beta chains drawn from one sample of a study of beta chain features in type 1 diabetes. Measured with immunoSEQ multiplex PCR; TCRdb has only the in-frame clones, and not every one. Altogether about 350,000 clones are present, around a fifth being singletons, with the ten largest covering about 0.044%. Sample: naive CD4+ T cells from blood. All receptors come from a woman younger than 35 in good health. Both conserved end residues are part of each CDR3.

j_call,v_call,cdr3_aa
TRBJ2-7,TRBV11-3,CASSNSFTGGHEQYF
TRBJ1-1,TRBV29-1,CSVEFIMNTEAFF
TRBJ1-5,TRBV5-1,CASSQGDSNQPQHF
TRBJ2-7,TRBV10-3,CAISVQGAPGYEQYF
TRBJ1-2,TRBV29-1,CSAGGDYGYTF
TRBJ2-5,TRBV7-9,CASSWEGETQYF
TRBJ2-2,TRBV5-4,CASSLAGNTGELFF
TRBJ2-6,TRBV5-5,CASSLLLGAKTANVLTF
TRBJ1-5,TRBV30,CAWSEDRDQPQHF
TRBJ2-7,TRBV18,CASSPDGRLRDF
TRBJ1-2,TRBV7-2,CASSQGTAPNYGYTF
TRBJ2-7,TRBV19,CASSLGLAVSYEQYF
TRBJ1-4,TRBV4-2,CASSQEGQGSEKLFF
TRBJ2-3,TRBV5-4,CASSLVVRGGRDTQYF
TRBJ1-1,TRBV2,CASSEGRATEAFF
TRBJ2-2,TRBV30,CAWSVRPGRAIGELFF
TRBJ2-3,TRBV7-3,CASSSIGLPSTDTQYF
TRBJ1-3,TRBV19,CASRNDRVPTSGNTIYF
TRBJ2-5,TRBV11-2,CASSLGATTGYQETQYF
TRBJ1-5,TRBV28,CASSSMDRGGNQPQHF
TRBJ1-3,TRBV2,CASSERLGRPGNTIYF
TRBJ1-2,TRBV5-4,CASSKGGQGVYGYTF
TRBJ2-5,TRBV11-1,CASSLGTSGGQETQYF
TRBJ2-5,TRBV7-2,CASSLPGLLQRETQYF
TRBJ2-7,TRBV5-6,CASSLLGPTLSYEQYF
TRBJ1-4,TRBV5-1,CASSLFGATNEKLFF
TRBJ2-3,TRBV5-4,CAITSGGITDTQYF
TRBJ2-7,TRBV19,CASSGESWEQYF
TRBJ2-7,TRBV7-2,CASSPRRSWGGAQYF
TRBJ1-2,TRBV16,CASADRGNYGYTF
TRBJ2-3,TRBV14,CASSKRGASLSTDTQYF
TRBJ2-7,TRBV7-9,CASSSNGGAEQYF
TRBJ2-1,TRBV5-1,CASSSPPRNEQFF
TRBJ1-2,TRBV19,CASSIGGSAGPYGYTF
TRBJ2-5,TRBV7-2,CASSPGLAEETQYF